These 20 T cell receptor beta chains share one sample of origin, sequenced in a study of shared clonotypes between healthy human individuals. This table comes from immunoSEQ multiplex PCR, and its TCRdb copy is limited to in-frame clones, with some not included. The table includes about 710,000 clones, around 73% detected once. Sequenced: memory CD4+ T cells sorted from blood. As to subset: CD45RA-negative fraction. These receptors originate from a woman between 25 and 40 years old in good health.

The rearrangement links TRBV18 to TRBJ2-7; no definite D call. CDR3 length: 14 residues. The V gene's germline CDR1 is KGHSH and CDR2 LQKENI. Trimming removed 3 bases at V and 5 bases at J, with 14 bases between. The CDR3 region has the DNA TGTGCCAGCTCACCTTACGACCCGGGCCACGAGCAGTACTTC. This gives the protein CASSPYDPGHEQYF.

The genes are TRBV19 and TRBJ1-5, with D possibly matching TRBD1 (5 bases). Between the trimmed V and J ends, which lost 0 bases and 11 bases, there was a span of 20 bases. The germline CDR1 and CDR2 sequences are LNHDA and SQIVND (reference sequence). This CDR3 has 16 amino acids. CDR3 amino acids: CASSIERTRVGRAQHF. Written as DNA, the CDR3 is TGTGCCAGTAGTATAGAGCGGACACGGGTCGGGAGAGCCCAGCATTTT.

The chain recombines TRBV18 with TRBJ1-5, with a possible D match to TRBD1 (6 bases). In germline, CDR1 is KGHSH, CDR2 LQKENI. Trimming shortened V by 2 bases and J by 5 bases, and 10 bases separated the two germline ends. There are 14 residues in the CDR3. The CDR3 sequence is CASSPTGNDQPQHF. The DNA for the CDR3 is TGTGCCAGCTCACCAACAGGGAACGATCAGCCCCAGCATTTT. Drawing the rest from reference TRBV18 and TRBJ1-5, the complete variable domain is NAGVMQNPRHLVRRRGQEARLRCSPMKGHSHVYWYRQLPEEGLKFMVYLQKENIIDESGMPKERFSAEFPKEGPSILRIQQVVRGDSAAYFCASSPTGNDQPQHFGDGTRLSIL.

J is TRBJ2-7 and V is TRBV19; D is ambiguous. V dropped 8 bases and J dropped 6 bases, with 14 bases sitting between them. This CDR3 has 12 amino acids. CDR1 LNHDA and CDR2 SQIVND come from the germline V gene (reference sequence). The CDR3 coding sequence is TGTGCCAGTGGGCCCCGACGGGCCGAGCAGTACTTC. Its translation: CASGPRRAEQYF.

This rearrangement joins TRBV19 to TRBJ2-7; 9 bases line up with TRBD2. The CDR3 extends over 18 amino acids. The germline V gene encodes CDR1 LNHDA and CDR2 SQIVND (reference sequence). With V trimmed by 1 base and J by 2 bases, 12 bases remained unmatched. CDR3 sequence reads: CASSIGAASGEIPYEQYF. The CDR3, as DNA: TGTGCCAGTAGTATAGGGGCGGCTAGCGGGGAAATCCCCTACGAGCAGTACTTC.

V and J are TRBV19 and TRBJ2-5; D perhaps matches TRBD2 (6 bases). The CDR3 sequence is 16 residues long. Trimming pared 5 bases from V and 4 bases from J, leaving 20 bases between. Germline-derived CDR1 and CDR2 are LNHDA and SQIVND (reference sequence). The CDR3 loop reads CASSVPMGPEGETQYF. The CDR3 region has the DNA TGTGCCAGTAGTGTACCTATGGGACCGGAGGGAGAGACCCAGTACTTC.

At least ten counts were recorded for this clone. CDR3 protein: CASSFLEGTSRGKLFF. The CDR3 DNA is TGTGCCAGCAGTTTCTTGGAAGGGACAAGTCGGGGAAAACTGTTTTTT. The chain couples TRBV27 to TRBJ1-4; D is perhaps TRBD1 (6 bases). This CDR3 is 16 amino acids long. The germline CDR1 and CDR2 sequences are MNHEY and SMNVEV (reference sequence). V lost 3 bases and J 10 bases, leaving 21 bases between the germline ends.

The genes are TRBV7-3 and TRBJ2-2; possible D gene TRBD2, 5 bases. The CDR3 loop spans 15 amino acids. CDR1 is SGHTA and CDR2 is FQGTGA in the germline V gene. V was cut by 5 bases and J by 1 base, with 11 bases left in between. CDR3 coding DNA: TGTGCCAGCAGCCAAGAGGGCCTGAACACCGGGGAGCTGTTTTTT. It yields the protein CASSQEGLNTGELFF.

V and J are TRBV4-1 and TRBJ2-5; D uncertain. The tail of the sequence fits TRBJ2-7 better, so the J call may be wrong. CDR1 is MGHRA, CDR2 YSYEKL, per germline. CDR3 length equals 16 residues. CDR3 residues: CASSQVQLQSPYEQYF. DNA of the CDR3: TGCGCCAGCAGCCAAGTCCAGTTACAGTCTCCCTACGAGCAGTACTTC.

The chain has TRBV10-1 and TRBJ2-3; TRBD2 matches 10 bases. The CDR3 runs 15 residues. The V gene's germline CDR1 is WNHNN and CDR2 SYGVQD (reference sequence). V lost 7 bases to trimming and J lost 2 bases; unmatched junction nucleotides: 6. The CDR3 loop reads CASTEREGHTDTQYF. CDR3 sequence (DNA): TGCGCCAGCACGGAGCGGGAGGGCCACACAGATACGCAGTATTTT.

This clone was counted only a few times. V gene TRBV19 combines with J gene TRBJ2-3; unclear D gene. Germline V gives CDR1 LNHDA, CDR2 SQIVND (reference sequence). The V gene lost 5 bases and the J gene lost 6 bases, with 9 bases spanning the gap. The CDR3 is 12 amino acids. CDR3 sequence (DNA): TGTGCCAGTAGTTCGCACCAGGATACGCAGTATTTT. It translates to CASSSHQDTQYF.

This sequence joins TRBV11-1 and TRBJ2-5; perhaps TRBD2 as D (5 bases). The ends were cut back, 7 bases at V and 3 bases at J, with 15 bases in the middle. The CDR3 length is 14 residues. Germline CDR1 SGHAT, CDR2 FQDESV (reference sequence). The CDR3 sequence: CASNSKVGKETQYF. Written as DNA, the CDR3 is TGTGCCAGCAACTCCAAGGTCGGGAAAGAGACCCAGTACTTC.

The rearrangement joins TRBV28 to TRBJ2-7; no clear D gene. The CDR3 is 12 residues long. The germline gives CDR1 MDHEN, CDR2 SYDVKM. Trimming cost V 5 bases and J 2 bases, with 7 bases left between them. In DNA, the CDR3 is TGTGCCAGCAGTCACCCCCCCTACGAGCAGTACTTC. Translated, it gives CASSHPPYEQYF.

V gene TRBV29-1 combines with J gene TRBJ1-1; weak D call: TRBD1 (6 bases). V lost 7 bases and J 4 bases, leaving 22 bases between the germline ends. The CDR3 consists of 15 residues. CDR1 and CDR2 from the germline V gene are SQVTM and ANQGSEA. CDR3 region: CSASPQGGEITEAFF. Here the CDR3 DNA reads TGCAGCGCCTCACCCCAAGGGGGGGAAATCACTGAAGCTTTCTTT.

This clone was detected once. Here the CDR3 reads CASSFIGGELFF. CDR3 nucleotides: TGTGCCAGCAGCTTTATTGGAGGGGAGCTGTTTTTT. The gene calls are TRBV7-3 and TRBJ2-2; D unclear. Deletions cut 3 bases from V and 8 bases from J, with 7 bases between. Germline values: CDR1 SGHTA, CDR2 FQGTGA. The CDR3 is 12 amino acids.

The chain employs TRBV5-1 and TRBJ2-3; 9 bases align to TRBD2. There are 16 residues in the CDR3. V trimming: 5 bases; J trimming: 1 base; junction bases outside the gene matches: 8. The V gene's germline CDR1 is SGHRS and CDR2 YFSETQ. CDR3 residues: CASRRWREGGTDTQYF. The CDR3 region has the DNA TGCGCCAGCAGGAGATGGCGGGAGGGCGGCACAGATACGCAGTATTTT. Complete variable domain (other parts from reference TRBV5-1 and TRBJ2-3): KAGVTQTPRYLIKTRGQQVTLSCSPISGHRSVSWYQQTPGQGLQFLFEYFSETQRNKGNFPGRFSGRQFSNSRSEMNVSTLELGDSALYLCASRRWREGGTDTQYFGPGTRLTVL.

The V gene is TRBV15, the J gene TRBJ2-3; D gene unclear. The germline V gene encodes CDR1 LNHNV and CDR2 YYDKDF (reference sequence). V was shortened by 4 bases and J by 0 bases, with 5 bases between the two germline ends. The CDR3 is made up of 13 amino acids. The CDR3 sequence is CATSIASTDTQYF. CDR3 DNA sequence: TGTGCCACCAGCATAGCTAGCACAGATACGCAGTATTTT.

The V gene is TRBV7-9, the J gene TRBJ1-1; D is perhaps TRBD1 (6 bases). CDR1 is SEHNR, CDR2 FQNEAQ, per germline (reference sequence). CDR3 size: 13 residues. Deletions cut 8 bases from V and 5 bases from J, with 15 bases between. In DNA form, the CDR3 reads TGTGCCAGCCGGCAAGGGGGAGGGACTGAAGCTTTCTTT. Protein sequence: CASRQGGGTEAFF.

Concerning this clone itself: Germline and junction disagree at one end, which may indicate a read error. Other DNA sequences of this sample code for an identical CDR3. The rearrangement links TRBV5-4 to TRBJ2-5; 9 bases align to TRBD2. The CDR3 has 15 amino acids. From germline, CDR1 is SGHNT and CDR2 YYREEE (reference sequence). In nucleotides, the CDR3 is TGTGCCAGCAGCTTGTATTTAGCGGGAGAAGAGACTCAGTACTTC. Translated, it gives CASSLYLAGEETQYF. The variable domain in full, with the rest retrieved from reference TRBV5-4 and TRBJ2-5, is ETGVTQSPTHLIKTRGQQVTLRCSSQSGHNTVSWYQQALGQGPQFIFQYYREEENGRGNFPPRFSGLQFPNYSSELNVNALELDDSALYLCASSLYLAGEETQYFGPGTRLLVL.

The gene calls are TRBV19 and TRBJ2-3, with TRBD2 identical over 11 bases. The CDR3 spans 18 residues. Per the germline V gene, CDR1 is LNHDA and CDR2 is SQIVND (reference sequence). J gave up 3 bases and V 6 bases, and 14 bases lay outside the gene matches. The CDR3 region is CASRPPRGLAGGTDTQYF. DNA of the CDR3: TGTGCCAGTAGACCACCCAGGGGTCTAGCGGGAGGAACAGATACGCAGTATTTT.